The 30 T cell receptor beta chains listed next were all sequenced from one sample in a study of neurological immune-mediated disorders. One entry per CDR3 protein results from TCRdb running MiXCR on the 5' RACE reads. The data hold approximately 50,000 distinct CDR3 sequences, with 10% to 13% observed a single time. Source material: PBMCs. The receptors shown here come from a man in his 70s with HTLV-1-associated myelopathy (HAM/TSP).

By share, this clonotype counts as medium-sized (0.01 to 0.1%). Here the CDR3 DNA reads TGCGCCAGCAGCTTCGGGACTACCTACAATGAGCAGTTCTTC. It translates to CASSFGTTYNEQFF. This sequence joins TRBV5-1 and TRBJ2-1, with 7 bases fitting TRBD2. The CDR3 sequence is 14 residues long. The germline gives CDR1 SGHRS, CDR2 YFSETQ. The junction had 1 base not matched to a gene; V was cut back by 2 bases and J by 2 bases.

The sample holds many counts of this clonotype. This chain links TRBV20-1 with TRBJ2-1, with 12 positions matching TRBD2. V was pared by 4 bases and J by 2 bases, with 3 bases of the junction left unmatched. The CDR3 contains 15 residues. Germline CDR1 and CDR2: DFQATT and SNEGSKA (reference sequence). The CDR3 DNA reads TGCAGTGCTAAACGGACTAGCGGGACCTACAATGAGCAGTTCTTC. It yields the protein CSAKRTSGTYNEQFF.

This clonotype was counted ten times or more. The gene calls are TRBV29-1 and TRBJ2-7; either TRBD1 or TRBD2 may fit D (5 bases each). Between the trimmed V and J ends, which lost 5 bases and 2 bases, there was a span of 10 bases. The CDR3 totals 12 residues. The V gene's germline CDR1 is SQVTM and CDR2 ANQGSEA. The CDR3 DNA sequence: TGCAGCGTTTGTTGGGACCCCTACGAGCAGTACTTC. Translating it yields CSVCWDPYEQYF.

V and J are TRBV4-3 and TRBJ2-7; 8 bases fit TRBD1. CDR3 length: 15 amino acids. Unmatched junction bases numbered 16, after V lost 8 bases and J lost 7 bases. The V gene's germline CDR1 is LGHNA and CDR2 YSLEER. CDR3 region: CASQDKWTGRQEQYF. Here the CDR3 DNA reads TGCGCCAGCCAAGATAAGTGGACAGGGCGGCAAGAGCAGTACTTC.

V is TRBV20-1 and J is TRBJ2-3; weak D call: TRBD2 (6 bases). The germline V gene has CDR1 DFQATT and CDR2 SNEGSKA (reference sequence). The germline V and J ends were trimmed by 3 bases and 1 base, with 8 bases remaining between them. This CDR3 has 13 residues. The CDR3 region is CSARRGGTDTQYF. The CDR3 region has the DNA TGCAGTGCTAGGCGCGGGGGCACAGATACGCAGTATTTT.

This clonotype has a count of ten or more. V is TRBV12-3 or TRBV12-4 and J is TRBJ1-2, with D unclear. Deletions cut 3 bases from V and 2 bases from J, with 7 bases between. CDR3 length: 13 residues. As DNA, the CDR3 is TGTGCCAGCAGTTTTAATCCGAACTATGGCTACACCTTC. Translation: CASSFNPNYGYTF.

This clonotype was detected many times. CDR3 sequence: CASSSGTSGAYREQFF. The CDR3, as DNA: TGTGCCAGCAGCTCCGGGACTAGCGGGGCCTATAGGGAGCAGTTCTTC. This chain joins TRBV7-3 and TRBJ2-1; 13 positions match TRBD2. The CDR3 extends over 16 amino acids. Germline V gives CDR1 SGHTA, CDR2 FQGTGA. J gave up 10 bases and V 4 bases, and 10 bases lay outside the gene matches.

This clonotype showed up many times. The V gene is TRBV2, the J gene TRBJ2-7; the D gene is possibly TRBD1 (6 bases). Germline CDR1 is SNHLY and CDR2 is FYNNEI. V was pared by 10 bases and J by 2 bases, with 18 bases between. The CDR3 is 14 amino acids. CDR3 sequence reads: CATTYRVLAYEQYF. DNA for the CDR3: TGTGCCACGACCTACAGGGTTTTGGCCTACGAGCAGTACTTC.

This clonotype was counted ten times or more. The chain joins TRBV5-1 to TRBJ2-3; TRBD2 agrees at 11 bases. The CDR3 is 16 residues long. The germline V gene has CDR1 SGHRS and CDR2 YFSETQ. The junction had 3 bases not matched to a gene; V was cut back by 3 bases and J by 0 bases. The CDR3 loop reads CASSSSSGGSTDTQYF. CDR3 bases: TGCGCCAGCAGCTCATCTAGCGGGGGGAGCACAGATACGCAGTATTTT.

This clonotype has ten or more counts. V and J are TRBV9 and TRBJ1-2, with TRBD1 as a possible D gene (5 bases). V was pared by 5 bases and J by 0 bases, with 17 bases between. CDR1 and CDR2 (germline): SGDLS, YYNGEE. This CDR3 contains 16 residues. In DNA form, the CDR3 reads TGTGCCAGCAGTCTTACGCCAGGGATTTCTAACTATGGCTACACCTTC. Residues: CASSLTPGISNYGYTF.

Sample share makes this clonotype medium-sized. The junction does not match germline at one end; this may be a read error. This chain joins TRBV7-2 and TRBJ2-7, with D hard to call. The CDR3 is made up of 13 amino acids. The germline CDR1 and CDR2 sequences are SGHTA and FQGNSA. CDR3 nucleotides: TGCGCCAGCAGCTTGGCCGGCGGCTACGAGCAGTACTTC. Translation gives CASSLAGGYEQYF.

Ten or more counts support this clonotype. The rearrangement uses TRBV6-5 and TRBJ2-5, with a weak D call TRBD2 (7 bases). The CDR3 totals 14 residues. Per germline, CDR1 MNHEY and CDR2 SVGAGI. V was cut by 8 bases and J by 6 bases, with 19 bases left in between. CDR3 sequence (DNA): TGTGCCAGCGCCAGGGGAGGGATCGATAAGACCCAGTACTTC. As protein: CASARGGIDKTQYF.

This chain connects TRBV11-3 to TRBJ2-2; D not resolved. The ends were cut back, 5 bases at V and 4 bases at J, with 14 bases in the middle. CDR3 length: 15 residues. Looked up from germline, CDR1 is SGHNT and CDR2 is YENEEA. The CDR3 sequence: CASSTLKDGTGELFF. The CDR3 coding sequence is TGTGCCAGCAGCACCCTCAAAGACGGCACCGGGGAGCTGTTTTTT.

The chain is built from TRBV2 and TRBJ1-1, with D tentatively TRBD1 (6 bases). Looked up from germline, CDR1 is SNHLY and CDR2 is FYNNEI. With 4 bases removed from V and 3 bases from J, the gap between germline ends came to 15 bases. The CDR3 runs to 15 residues. The CDR3 bases are TGTGCCAGCAGTGCAGGGGACCGTCGGGACACTGAAGCTTTCTTT. Its protein product is CASSAGDRRDTEAFF.

J is TRBJ1-2 and V is TRBV19; D uncertain. V was trimmed by 0 bases and J by 8 bases, leaving 16 bases between them. The CDR3 covers 15 residues. CDR1 and CDR2 from the germline V gene are LNHDA and SQIVND (reference sequence). CDR3 residues: CASSIDYGISRGYTF. The CDR3 DNA reads as TGTGCCAGTAGTATAGATTACGGGATCAGCAGAGGCTACACCTTC.

The table lists this clonotype with many counts. The chain combines TRBV3-1 with TRBJ1-5, with D possibly TRBD1 on 6 matching bases. Germline CDR1 reads LGHDT; CDR2 reads YNNKEL (reference sequence). V dropped 1 base and J dropped 10 bases, with 8 bases sitting between them. This CDR3 comprises 12 residues. In DNA form, the CDR3 reads TGTGCCAGCAGCCAAGGCAGGGGACCCCAGCATTTT. This gives the protein CASSQGRGPQHF.

The chain links TRBV5-5 to TRBJ2-1, with a weak D call TRBD1 (6 bases). V dropped 6 bases and J dropped 1 base, with 14 bases sitting between them. Germline V gives CDR1 SGHKS, CDR2 YYEKEE (reference sequence). The CDR3 runs to 15 residues. This chain's CDR3 is CASKGVLNSYNEQFF. CDR3 DNA: TGTGCCAGCAAGGGGGTACTTAATTCCTACAATGAGCAGTTCTTC.

The chain couples TRBV25-1 to TRBJ2-5; TRBD2 is a possible D gene (5 bases). Trimming took off 10 bases at V and 5 bases at J, with 17 bases between the two ends. CDR3 size: 13 residues. Germline V gives CDR1 MGHDK, CDR2 SYGVNS. For the CDR3, the DNA is TGTGCCACCTCCCGGGCCCCGGGGGAGACCCAGTACTTC. Its protein is CATSRAPGETQYF.

In its sample, this clonotype was seen a few times. The chain combines TRBV5-1 with TRBJ1-2, with 7 bases identical to TRBD1. The CDR3 runs 14 residues. The V gene's germline CDR1 is SGHRS and CDR2 YFSETQ. V lost 4 bases to trimming and J lost 4 bases; unmatched junction nucleotides: 7. As DNA, the CDR3 is TGCGCCAGCAGCACCCGGGACAGCACCTATGGCTACACCTTC. This sequence encodes CASSTRDSTYGYTF.

This clonotype turned up a few times. With a much larger clone just one base away, this may be a read error. The gene calls are TRBV7-9 and TRBJ2-7; D is unresolved. The V gene's germline CDR1 is SEHNR and CDR2 FQNEAQ (reference sequence). V was clipped by 5 bases and J by 6 bases, with 8 bases between them. There are 11 residues in the CDR3. CDR3 DNA sequence: TGTGCCAGCAGCGTAGATACCGAGCAGTACTTC. Translating it yields CASSVDTEQYF.

This clonotype was counted ten times or more. J is TRBJ2-7 and V is TRBV3-1; the D call may be TRBD1 or TRBD2 (5 bases each). CDR1 and CDR2 (germline): LGHDT, YNNKEL (reference sequence). V was clipped by 3 bases and J by 0 bases, with 9 bases between them. The CDR3 is 14 residues long. The DNA for the CDR3 is TGTGCCAGCAGCCAGGGACGGACCTCCTACGAGCAGTACTTC. Its protein is CASSQGRTSYEQYF.

Remarks on this clonotype: At one boundary the junction diverges from the germline segment, which might be a read error. The rearrangement uses TRBV5-1 and TRBJ2-7; 8 bases match TRBD2. Germline values: CDR1 SGHRS, CDR2 YFSETQ. The CDR3 has 16 residues. CDR3 nucleotide sequence: TGCGCTAGCAGCTTGGGGACGGGAGGGCAACCCTACGTGCAGTACTTC. It is translated as CASSLGTGGQPYVQYF.

This clonotype came up many times. The chain carries TRBV6-6 and TRBJ2-3, with 7 bases matching TRBD1. The CDR3 contains 16 residues. Germline V CDR1 and CDR2: MNHNY, SVGAGI (reference sequence). J lost 5 bases, V lost 0 bases, and 8 bases had no gene match. CDR3 residues: CASSYSDRVAIDTQYF. DNA for the CDR3: TGTGCCAGCAGTTACTCAGACAGGGTCGCCATAGATACGCAGTATTTT.

This clonotype was detected many times. The gene calls are TRBV12-3 or TRBV12-4 and TRBJ2-2; TRBD1 aligns across 7 bases. The junction had 12 bases not matched to a gene; V was cut back by 8 bases and J by 6 bases. The length of the CDR3 is 15 residues. The chain's CDR3 is CASLRGQSFSGELFF. DNA of the CDR3: TGTGCCAGCCTACGGGGACAGTCCTTTTCCGGGGAGCTGTTTTTT.

This clonotype appeared many times. The V gene is TRBV6-2 or TRBV6-3, the J gene TRBJ2-1; 9 bases are shared with TRBD2. Germline V lookup: CDR1 MNHEY, CDR2 SVGEGT. V shed 6 bases and J 3 bases; nucleotides not matched to a gene: 0. There are 13 residues in the CDR3. The CDR3 bases are TGTGCCAGCAGGACTAGCGGCTACAATGAGCAGTTCTTC. Protein product: CASRTSGYNEQFF.

This clonotype was recorded at least ten times. This chain uses TRBV2 with TRBJ2-6; perhaps TRBD1 as D (5 bases). Germline V gene lookup returns CDR1 SNHLY and CDR2 FYNNEI. V was cut by 4 bases and J by 2 bases, with 9 bases left in between. The CDR3 is 15 residues long. CDR3 DNA sequence: TGTGCCAGCAGTGCGCAGGGAACTGGGGCCAACGTCCTGACTTTC. Translated, it gives CASSAQGTGANVLTF.

This clonotype has more than one count but fewer than ten. The CDR3 region is CASSQVGRRDGYTF. CDR3 sequence (DNA): TGCGCCAGCAGCCAAGTCGGTAGGCGAGATGGCTACACCTTC. The chain employs TRBV4-1 and TRBJ1-2; D ambiguous. The V end was cut by 1 base, the J end by 6 bases, with 12 bases between. CDR3 length equals 14 residues. Germline values: CDR1 MGHRA, CDR2 YSYEKL.

This clonotype was seen repeatedly, ten times or more. The CDR3 loop is CASSQRTGEGIQYF. CDR3 bases: TGTGCCAGCAGCCAGAGGACTGGGGAGGGCATTCAGTACTTC. The chain links TRBV7-2 to TRBJ2-4, with 7 bases fitting TRBD2. The V gene's germline CDR1 is SGHTA and CDR2 FQGNSA. The CDR3 length is 14 residues. Trimming at V came to 5 bases and at J to 9 bases, leaving 10 bases not matched to a gene.

The table lists this clonotype with many counts. This chain joins TRBV27 and TRBJ2-3; possibly TRBD1 or TRBD2 for D (5 bases each). Trimming removed 6 bases from V and 6 bases from J, with 22 bases in between. CDR1 MNHEY and CDR2 SMNVEV come from the germline V gene (reference sequence). The CDR3 loop spans 16 amino acids. The CDR3 sequence is CASSSRLGGFGDTQYF. The CDR3, as DNA: TGTGCCAGCAGCTCACGTCTTGGGGGTTTCGGGGATACGCAGTATTTT.

As concerns this clonotype: Relative to the germline gene, one junction end is altered; a read error may explain this. The CDR3 region has the DNA TGCAGTGCTAGAGGTCTAAGCGGAGCGAACACCGGGGAGATGTTTTTT. Its protein is CSARGLSGANTGEMFF. The rearrangement links TRBV20-1 to TRBJ2-2, with D possibly TRBD2 on 5 matching bases. Germline values: CDR1 DFQATT, CDR2 SNEGSKA (reference sequence). The CDR3 sequence is 16 residues long.